One T cell receptor beta chain is described in this entry. No cognate antigen has been identified for it. Base quality data are lacking; no much larger clone is found one base away. What the time point label conveys for this sample: baseline before first vaccination. Vaccinee samples were obtained from the UK trials COV001 and COV002, which included a single-blind randomized controlled phase 2/3 trial of AZD1222 (ChAdOx1 nCoV-19) in healthy adults. Trial participant PBMC samples were collected at day 0 and day 28 after the second dose for TCRbeta chain sequencing. The CDR3 regions of human TCRbeta chains were analyzed by immunosequencing. As for how the authors treated the data: TCRs in the repertoires were compared against a reference library of SARS-CoV-2-specific TCRs that had been generated with the MIRA antigen-specificity platform. Breadth was defined as the fraction of unique TCRs that were SARS-CoV-2-associated, and depth was defined as the fraction of total T cells that were SARS-CoV-2-associated. Each spike-specific TCR was assigned to its reactive spike region and to a CD4 or CD8 class using the MIRA data. Log10-transformed breadth and depth values were compared by one-way ANOVA with Sidak's multiple comparisons tests. TCRdb holds this immuneACCESS table with in-frame rearrangements only. Some clones are missing; in checked studies, unresolved V genes explain under half, and the rest has no known cause. For V, J and clone size, that table is used; D and trimming come from the DNA. Recorded for this sample are 200,000 to 300,000 clones; 93% of them occurred a single time. The ten biggest clones cover less than 0.6% of the sample.

This record belongs to a study of T cell responses to AZD1222 COVID-19 vaccine (dated by TCRdb to the early 2020s). With regard to the full study: Because spike-specific TCR depth and breadth did not differ between the two schedules, AZD1222 recipients who got a second dose at roughly 4 weeks were pooled with those who got a second dose at roughly 12 weeks. TCR sequencing covered 233 trial participants: roughly 200 given two doses of AZD1222 and around 26 given two doses of MenACWY control vaccine. Enrollment into the trials was organized by age into subgroups of 18-55, 56-69 and 70-plus years, and those subgroups contained 148, 28 and 57 TCR-sequenced participants, respectively.

Overall results and qualifications from the work: Conclusions about previously exposed vaccinees are limited because only six or seven AZD1222 recipients were SARS-CoV-2 seropositive at baseline. Most participants were white British and females outnumbered males, and the authors suggested that clonal diversity may have been underestimated. In the small 56-69-year group, the increase in depth fell short of significance, most likely because of low power. Reportedly, almost half of the unique spike-specific TCRs recognized epitopes lying outside the regions that are mutated in the B.1.351 and B.1.1.7 variants. After two AZD1222 doses, both the breadth and the depth of spike-specific TCRs were significantly higher than at day 0 and than in MenACWY recipients. Because no day 14 peak-response samples were available, the repertoires could be characterized only after the peak T cell response. The whole spike protein was spanned by vaccine-associated CD4 TCRs, and dominant responses were seen in regions 160-218 and 743-854.

The V end loses 0 bases and the J end loses 2 bases, and a stretch of 11 bases separates them. The CDR3 goes from the cysteine to the phenylalanine over 15 residues. Of the read, only the CDR3 DNA is kept; its 45 bases are in frame from base 1. CDR1 and CDR2 were assigned from the germline V gene as LGHNA and YSLEER. This receptor chain uses TRBV4-3 and TRBJ2-7, with no confidently assigned D gene. The sequence was obtained from an adult in good health. Specimen: peripheral blood, collected on day 0 of AZD1222 vaccination. The CDR3 in this case is CASSQESRLPYEQYF. The DNA sequence follows: TGCGCCAGCAGCCAAGAGAGTCGACTCCCCTACGAGCAGTACTTC.